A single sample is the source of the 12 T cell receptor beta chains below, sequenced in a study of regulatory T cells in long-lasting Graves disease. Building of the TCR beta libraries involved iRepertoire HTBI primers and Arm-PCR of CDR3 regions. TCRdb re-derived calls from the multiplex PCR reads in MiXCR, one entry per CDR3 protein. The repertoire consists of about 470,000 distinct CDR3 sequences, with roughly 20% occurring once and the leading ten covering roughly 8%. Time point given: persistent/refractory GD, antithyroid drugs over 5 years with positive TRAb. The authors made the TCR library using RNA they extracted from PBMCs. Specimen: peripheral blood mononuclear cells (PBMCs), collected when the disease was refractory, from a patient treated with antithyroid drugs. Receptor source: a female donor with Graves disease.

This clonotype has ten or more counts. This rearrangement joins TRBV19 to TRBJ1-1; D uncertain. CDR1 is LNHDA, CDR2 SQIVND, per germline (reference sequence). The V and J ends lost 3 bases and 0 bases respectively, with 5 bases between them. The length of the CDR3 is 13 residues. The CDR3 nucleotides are TGTGCCAGTAGTATTTCCATGAACACTGAAGCTTTCTTT. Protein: CASSISMNTEAFF. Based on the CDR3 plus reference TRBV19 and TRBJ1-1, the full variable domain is DGGITQSPKYLFRKEGQNVTLSCEQNLNHDAMYWYRQDPGQGLRLIYYSQIVNDFQKGDIAEGYSVSREKKESFPLTVTSAQKNPTAFYLCASSISMNTEAFFGQGTRLTVV.

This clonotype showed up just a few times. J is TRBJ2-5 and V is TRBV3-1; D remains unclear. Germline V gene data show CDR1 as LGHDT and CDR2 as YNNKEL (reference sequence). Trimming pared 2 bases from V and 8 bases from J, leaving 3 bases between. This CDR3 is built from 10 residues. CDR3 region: CASSQYTQYF. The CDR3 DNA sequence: TGTGCCAGCAGCCAATATACCCAGTACTTC.

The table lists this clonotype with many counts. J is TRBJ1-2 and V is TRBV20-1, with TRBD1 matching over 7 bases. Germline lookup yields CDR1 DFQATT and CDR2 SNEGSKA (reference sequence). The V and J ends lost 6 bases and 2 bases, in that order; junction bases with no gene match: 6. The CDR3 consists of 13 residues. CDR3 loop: CSAYTGVNYGYTF. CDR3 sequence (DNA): TGCAGTGCCTACACAGGGGTGAACTATGGCTACACCTTC.

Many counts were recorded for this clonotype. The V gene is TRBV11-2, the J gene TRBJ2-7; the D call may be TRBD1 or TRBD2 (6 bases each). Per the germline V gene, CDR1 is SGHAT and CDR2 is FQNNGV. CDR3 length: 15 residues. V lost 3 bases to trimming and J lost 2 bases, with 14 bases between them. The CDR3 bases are TGTGCCAGCAGCTTCCGGGGGCTATTACCCTACGAGCAGTACTTC. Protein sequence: CASSFRGLLPYEQYF.

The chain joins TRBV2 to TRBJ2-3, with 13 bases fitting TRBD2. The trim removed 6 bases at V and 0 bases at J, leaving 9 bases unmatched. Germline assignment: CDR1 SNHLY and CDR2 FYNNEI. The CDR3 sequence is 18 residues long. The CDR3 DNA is TGTGCCAGCAGCCCTCCCCCGGGACTAGCGGGAAGCACAGATACGCAGTATTTT. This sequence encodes CASSPPPGLAGSTDTQYF.

The CDR3 is CASSILDRAANVLTF. The CDR3 DNA reads as TGTGCCAGTAGTATTCTGGACAGGGCAGCCAACGTCCTGACTTTC. The chain joins TRBV19 to TRBJ2-6, with 8 bases aligning to TRBD1. V was pared by 3 bases and J by 7 bases, with 5 bases of the junction left unmatched. The CDR3 is made up of 15 amino acids. The germline V gene encodes CDR1 LNHDA and CDR2 SQIVND (reference sequence).

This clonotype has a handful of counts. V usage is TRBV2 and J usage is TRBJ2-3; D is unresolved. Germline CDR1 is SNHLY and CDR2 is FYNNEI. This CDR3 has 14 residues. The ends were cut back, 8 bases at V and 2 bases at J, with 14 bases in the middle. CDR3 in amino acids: CASGSRGDTDTQYF. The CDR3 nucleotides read TGTGCCAGCGGTTCTCGAGGCGACACAGATACGCAGTATTTT.

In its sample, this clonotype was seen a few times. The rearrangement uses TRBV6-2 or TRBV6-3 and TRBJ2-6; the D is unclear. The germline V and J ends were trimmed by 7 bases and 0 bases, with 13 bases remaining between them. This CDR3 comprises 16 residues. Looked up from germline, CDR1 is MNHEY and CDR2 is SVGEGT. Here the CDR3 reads CASTQRQNSGANVLTF. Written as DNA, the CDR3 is TGTGCCAGCACTCAACGACAAAACTCTGGGGCCAACGTCCTGACTTTC.

The CDR3 sequence: CASSGQGGYEQYF. CDR3 bases: TGTGCCAGTAGTGGACAGGGAGGCTACGAGCAGTACTTC. The genes are TRBV19 and TRBJ2-7; TRBD1 aligns across 8 bases. Germline lookup yields CDR1 LNHDA and CDR2 SQIVND (reference sequence). J lost 3 bases, V lost 5 bases, and 3 bases had no gene match. The CDR3 runs 13 residues. The variable domain in full, completed from reference TRBV19 and TRBJ2-7, reads DGGITQSPKYLFRKEGQNVTLSCEQNLNHDAMYWYRQDPGQGLRLIYYSQIVNDFQKGDIAEGYSVSREKKESFPLTVTSAQKNPTAFYLCASSGQGGYEQYFGPGTRLTVT.

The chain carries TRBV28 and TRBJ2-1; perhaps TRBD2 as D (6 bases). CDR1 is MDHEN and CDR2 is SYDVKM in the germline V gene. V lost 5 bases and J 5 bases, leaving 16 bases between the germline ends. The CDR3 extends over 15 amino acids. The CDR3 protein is CASSPTGVRDNEQFF. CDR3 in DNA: TGTGCCAGCAGTCCCACGGGAGTGCGGGACAATGAGCAGTTCTTC.

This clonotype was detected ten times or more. For the CDR3, the DNA is TGCAGTGCTAGAGGGGGCCGAGGACAAACCAACCTGAACACTGAAGCTTTCTTT. Protein: CSARGGRGQTNLNTEAFF. V is TRBV20-1 and J is TRBJ1-1, with D possibly TRBD1 on 5 matching bases. V gave up 1 base and J gave up 0 bases, with 21 bases separating them. Germline V lookup: CDR1 DFQATT, CDR2 SNEGSKA (reference sequence). This CDR3 comprises 18 residues.

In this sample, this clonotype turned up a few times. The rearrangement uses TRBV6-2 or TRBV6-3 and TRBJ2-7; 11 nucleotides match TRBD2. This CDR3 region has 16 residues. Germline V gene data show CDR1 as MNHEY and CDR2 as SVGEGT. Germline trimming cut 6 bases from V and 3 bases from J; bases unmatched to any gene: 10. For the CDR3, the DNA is TGTGCCAGCAGCGGAATACTAGCGGGAGAGAACTACGAGCAGTACTTC. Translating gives CASSGILAGENYEQYF.